This T cell receptor beta chain was captured by sequencing in a study of shared clonotypes between healthy human individuals. This CDR3 comprises 17 residues. Germline V gene data show CDR1 as SGHVS and CDR2 as FNYEAQ. V lost 2 bases to trimming and J lost 5 bases; unmatched junction nucleotides: 11. Genomic DNA per cell subset filled all wells of several immunoSEQ plates. The method was immunoSEQ multiplex PCR; TCRdb's version includes in-frame clones alone and lacks a portion of them. The sample includes over 950,000 clones, roughly 77% of them seen just once. Material: memory CD4+ T cells from PBMCs. The subset here: CD45RA-negative fraction. The V call is TRBV7-6, the J call TRBJ2-7, with 11 bases fitting TRBD1. This sequence originates from a man in his late teens or twenties in good health. Some clones in this sample may be carry-over from other donors' samples. The CDR3 DNA sequence: TGTGCCAGCAGCTTATCCCGCCAGGGACAGGGGGAAAACGAGCAGTACTTC. Translation: CASSLSRQGQGENEQYF.